Sequencing of this T cell receptor beta chain was carried out in a study of T cell repertoires in cytomegalovirus infection. CDR1 and CDR2 (germline): SGHVS, FNYEAQ. The CDR3 length is 14 residues. Trimming removed 0 bases from V and 5 bases from J; junction bases left unmatched: 1. TCRdb redid the calling of the reads with MiXCR, one entry per CDR3 protein. Seen here are a few hundred thousand distinct CDR3 sequences, around 40% observed once, and the top ten hold around 48%. The table lists this clonotype with a few counts. The antigen remains undetermined. Broader study findings: Summed frequency of public TCR beta families distinguished CMV carriers with the relevant HLA.

The TCR sequence derives from a human donor in good health (CMV status not recorded). Some clones in this sample may be carry-over from other donors' samples. The gene calls are TRBV7-6 and TRBJ2-3, with TRBD2 matching over 8 bases. The source material was cultured PBMCs, sampled from culture after CMV antigen stimulation. In DNA, the CDR3 is TGTGCCAGCAGCTTAGCCAGCGGGGGAGATACGCAGTATTTT. Translated, it gives CASSLASGGDTQYF.